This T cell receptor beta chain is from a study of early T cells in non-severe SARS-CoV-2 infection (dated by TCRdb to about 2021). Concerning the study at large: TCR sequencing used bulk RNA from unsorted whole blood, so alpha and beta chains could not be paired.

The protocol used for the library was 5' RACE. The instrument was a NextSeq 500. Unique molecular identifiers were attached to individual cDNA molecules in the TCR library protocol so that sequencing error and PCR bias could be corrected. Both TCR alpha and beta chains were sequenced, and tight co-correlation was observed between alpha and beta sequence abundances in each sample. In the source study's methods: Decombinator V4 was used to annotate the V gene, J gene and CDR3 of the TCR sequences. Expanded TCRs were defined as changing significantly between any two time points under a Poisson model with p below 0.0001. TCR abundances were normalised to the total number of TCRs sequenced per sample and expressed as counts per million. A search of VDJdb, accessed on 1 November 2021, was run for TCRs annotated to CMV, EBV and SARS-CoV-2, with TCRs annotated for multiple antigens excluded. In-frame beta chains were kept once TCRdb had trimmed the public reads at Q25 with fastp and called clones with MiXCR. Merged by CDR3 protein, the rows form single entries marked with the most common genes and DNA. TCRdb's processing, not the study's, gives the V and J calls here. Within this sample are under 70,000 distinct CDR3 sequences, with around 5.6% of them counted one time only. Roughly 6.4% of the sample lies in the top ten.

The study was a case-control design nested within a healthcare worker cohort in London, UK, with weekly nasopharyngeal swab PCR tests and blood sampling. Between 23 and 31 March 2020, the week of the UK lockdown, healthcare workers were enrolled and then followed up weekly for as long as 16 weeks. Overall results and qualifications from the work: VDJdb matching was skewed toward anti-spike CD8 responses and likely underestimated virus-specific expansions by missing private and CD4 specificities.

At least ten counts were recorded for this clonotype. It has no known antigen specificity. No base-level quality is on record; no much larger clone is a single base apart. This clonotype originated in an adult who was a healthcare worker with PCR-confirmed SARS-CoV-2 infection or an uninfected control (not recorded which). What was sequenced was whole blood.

The CDR3 reads as follows: CASSQGLASGEQFF. The DNA is as follows: TGTGCCAGCAGCCAGGGACTAGCGAGTGGAGAGCAGTTCTTC. Recombination joined TRBV6-8 with TRBJ2-1; TRBD2 agrees with 10 junctional bases. Looking up the germline V gene yields CDR1 MNHGY and CDR2 SAAAGT. V loses 6 bases at its end and J loses 10 bases; junction bases beyond the gene matches: 9. The CDR3 holds 14 amino acids from the cysteine to the phenylalanine. Kept here is only the CDR3 DNA, which spans 42 bases and is read in frame from base 1.